This T cell receptor (beta chain) was found in a study of blood T cell repertoires in COVID-19. Background on the study: Some COVID-19 samples were acute and others convalescent; all came from the United States, Italy and Spain. In each case, the material was cDNA or gDNA derived from T cells, B-cell-depleted T cells, or PBMCs.

Sequenced by immunoSEQ multiplex PCR; TCRdb stores in-frame clones only, minus some. The sample carries under 300,000 clones, 89% recorded once. The germline V gene encodes CDR1 LNHDA and CDR2 SQIVND (reference sequence). With 5 bases removed from V and 5 bases from J, the gap between germline ends came to 8 bases. The CDR3 extends over 12 amino acids. This clone is a singleton in its sample. The sequencing input was PBMCs or T cells enriched from blood (not recorded which). The chain combines TRBV19 with TRBJ2-3, with D perhaps TRBD2 (5 bases). The sequence was obtained from a woman in her sixties who had recovered from COVID-19. The CDR3 region has the DNA TGTGCCAGTAGTCTAGCAGGAGATACGCAGTATTTT. Protein sequence: CASSLAGDTQYF.